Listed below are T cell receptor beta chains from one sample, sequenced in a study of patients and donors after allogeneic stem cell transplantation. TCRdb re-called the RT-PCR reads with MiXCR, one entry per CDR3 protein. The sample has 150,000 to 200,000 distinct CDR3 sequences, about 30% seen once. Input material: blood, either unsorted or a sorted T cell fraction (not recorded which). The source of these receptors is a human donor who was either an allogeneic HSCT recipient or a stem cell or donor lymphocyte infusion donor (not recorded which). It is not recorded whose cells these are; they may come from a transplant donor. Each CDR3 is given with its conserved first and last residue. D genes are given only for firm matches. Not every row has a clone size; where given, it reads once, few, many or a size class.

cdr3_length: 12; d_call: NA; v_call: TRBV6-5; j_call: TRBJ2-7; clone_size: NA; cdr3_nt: TGTGCCAGCAGTTACGATCTCTACGAGCAGTACTTC; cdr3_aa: CASSYDLYEQYF
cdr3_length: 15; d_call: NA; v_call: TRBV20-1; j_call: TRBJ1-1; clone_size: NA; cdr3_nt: TGCAGTGCTAGAGAGCCAAACCTGGGGCGTACTGAAGCTTTCTTT; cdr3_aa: CSAREPNLGRTEAFF
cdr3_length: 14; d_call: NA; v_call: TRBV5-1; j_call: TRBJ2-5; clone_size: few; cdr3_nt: TGCGCCAGCAGCTTGGACGCCAGGCAAGAGACCCAGTACTTC; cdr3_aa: CASSLDARQETQYF
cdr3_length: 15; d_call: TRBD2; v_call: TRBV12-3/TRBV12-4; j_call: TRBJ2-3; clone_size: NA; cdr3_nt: TGTGCCAGCAGACCCGGGACTAGCGGGAGAGATACGCAGTATTTT; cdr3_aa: CASRPGTSGRDTQYF
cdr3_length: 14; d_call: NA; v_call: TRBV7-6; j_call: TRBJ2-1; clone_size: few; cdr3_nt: TGTGCCAGCAGCTCGGGACCCCCCTACAATGAGCAGTTCTTC; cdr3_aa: CASSSGPPYNEQFF
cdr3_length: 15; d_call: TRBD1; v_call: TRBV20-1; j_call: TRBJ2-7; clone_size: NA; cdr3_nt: TGCAGTGCTTATAACAGGGGAAAGGGGGCCTACGAGCAGTACTTC; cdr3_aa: CSAYNRGKGAYEQYF
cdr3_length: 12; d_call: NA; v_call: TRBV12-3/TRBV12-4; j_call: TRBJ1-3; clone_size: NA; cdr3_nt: TGTGCCAGCATGGGGGGCGGAAACACCATATATTTT; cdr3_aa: CASMGGGNTIYF
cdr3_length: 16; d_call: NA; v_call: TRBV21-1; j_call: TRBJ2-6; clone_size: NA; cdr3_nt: TGTGCCAGCAGCAAGGGGACCACCTCTGGGGCCAACGTCCTGACTTTC; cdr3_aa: CASSKGTTSGANVLTF
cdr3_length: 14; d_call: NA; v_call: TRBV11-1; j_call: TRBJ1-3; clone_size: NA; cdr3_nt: TGTGCCAGCAGCTCGACAGCCTCTGGAAACACCATATATTTT; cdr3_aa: CASSSTASGNTIYF
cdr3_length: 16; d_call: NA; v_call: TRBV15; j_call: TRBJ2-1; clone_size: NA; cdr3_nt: TGTGCCACCAGCAGTCTCCGGGACCCAGCCTACAATGAGCAGTTCTTC; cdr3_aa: CATSSLRDPAYNEQFF
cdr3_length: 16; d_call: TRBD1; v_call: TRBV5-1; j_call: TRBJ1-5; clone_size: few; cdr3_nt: TGCGCCAGCAGCTCTGGGGACAGGGGACCCAATCAGCCCCAGCATTTT; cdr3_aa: CASSSGDRGPNQPQHF
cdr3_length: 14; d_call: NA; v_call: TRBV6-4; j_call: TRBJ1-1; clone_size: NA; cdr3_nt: TGTGCCAGCAGCCTACGCGGGGGGAACACTGAAGCTTTCTTT; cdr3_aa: CASSLRGGNTEAFF
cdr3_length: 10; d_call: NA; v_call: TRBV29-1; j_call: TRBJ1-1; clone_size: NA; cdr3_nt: TGCAGCGTTGAGGGGTTTGAAGCTTTCTTT; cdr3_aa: CSVEGFEAFF
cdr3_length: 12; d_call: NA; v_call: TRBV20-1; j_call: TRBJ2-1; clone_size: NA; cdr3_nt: TGCAGTGCTAGAGACAGGCTCAATGAGCAGTTCTTC; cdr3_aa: CSARDRLNEQFF
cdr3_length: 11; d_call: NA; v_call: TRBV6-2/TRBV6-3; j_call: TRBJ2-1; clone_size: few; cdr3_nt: TGTGCCAGCAGTTATGGGCCCGAGCAGTTCTTC; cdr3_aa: CASSYGPEQFF
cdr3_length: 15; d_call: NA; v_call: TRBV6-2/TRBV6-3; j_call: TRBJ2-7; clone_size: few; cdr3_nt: TGTGCCAGCCTCCTGGGGCGGCCGATGTGGGACGAGCAGTACTTC; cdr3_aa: CASLLGRPMWDEQYF
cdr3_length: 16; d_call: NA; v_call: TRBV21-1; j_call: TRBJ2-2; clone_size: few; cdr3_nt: TGTGCCAGCAGCAAAATCAGGGGGCAAGGCACCGGGGAGCTGTTTTTT; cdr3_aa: CASSKIRGQGTGELFF
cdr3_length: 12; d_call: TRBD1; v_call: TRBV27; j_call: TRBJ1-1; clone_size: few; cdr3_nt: TGTGCCAGCGGGACAGGGAACACTGAAGCTTTCTTT; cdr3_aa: CASGTGNTEAFF
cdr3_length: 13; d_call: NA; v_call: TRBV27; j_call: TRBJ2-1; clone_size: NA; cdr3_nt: TGTGCCAGCAGTGCACACATCAACAATGAGCAGTTCTTC; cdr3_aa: CASSAHINNEQFF
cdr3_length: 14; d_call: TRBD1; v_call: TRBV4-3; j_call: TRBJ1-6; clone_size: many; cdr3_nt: TGCGCCAGCAGCCAGGGACAGTATAATTCACCCCTCCACTTT; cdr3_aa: CASSQGQYNSPLHF
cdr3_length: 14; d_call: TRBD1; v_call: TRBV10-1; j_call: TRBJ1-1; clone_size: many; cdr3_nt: TGCGCCAGCTCCGGACAGGGCCTGAACACTGAAGCTTTCTTT; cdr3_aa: CASSGQGLNTEAFF
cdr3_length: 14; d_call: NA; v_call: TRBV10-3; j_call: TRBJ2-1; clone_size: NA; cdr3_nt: TGTGCCATCAGGTCCCAGGGGATGTTAAATGAGCAGTTCTTC; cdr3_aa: CAIRSQGMLNEQFF
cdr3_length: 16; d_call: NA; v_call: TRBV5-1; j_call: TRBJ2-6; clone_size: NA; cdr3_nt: TGCGCCAGCAGCTCATTCTCCTCATCTGGGGCCAACGTCCTGACTTTC; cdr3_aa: CASSSFSSSGANVLTF
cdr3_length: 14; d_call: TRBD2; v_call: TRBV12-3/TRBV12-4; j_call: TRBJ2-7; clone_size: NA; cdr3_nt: TGTGCCAGCAGAACTAGCGGTTCGGGGTACGAGCAGTACTTC; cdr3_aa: CASRTSGSGYEQYF
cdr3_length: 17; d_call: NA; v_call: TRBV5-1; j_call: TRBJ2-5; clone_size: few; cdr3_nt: TGCGCCAGCAGCTCCGGAACACGAGTTTGGGATCAAGAGACCCAGTACTTC; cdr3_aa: CASSSGTRVWDQETQYF
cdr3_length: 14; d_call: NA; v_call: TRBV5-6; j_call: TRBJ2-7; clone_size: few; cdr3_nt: TGTGCCAGCAGCTTGGGCTGGGGCGACTACGAGCAGTACTTC; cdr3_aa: CASSLGWGDYEQYF
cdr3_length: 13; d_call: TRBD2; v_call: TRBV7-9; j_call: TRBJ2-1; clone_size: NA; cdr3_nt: TGTGCCAGCACCCTAGCGGGAAAGATGGAGCAGTTCTTC; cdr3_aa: CASTLAGKMEQFF
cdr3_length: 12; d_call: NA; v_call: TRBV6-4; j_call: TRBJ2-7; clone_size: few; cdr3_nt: TGTGCCAGCAGTGACTCGTGGGCGAATCGGTACTTC; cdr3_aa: CASSDSWANRYF
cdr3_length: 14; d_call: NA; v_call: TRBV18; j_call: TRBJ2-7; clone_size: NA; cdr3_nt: TGTGCCAGCTCACCACCTTTGACAGGAAACGAGCAGTACTTC; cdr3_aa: CASSPPLTGNEQYF
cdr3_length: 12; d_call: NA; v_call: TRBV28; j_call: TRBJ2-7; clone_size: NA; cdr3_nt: TGTTTATGTGCGGGTTCCACGGGTGAGCAGTACTTC; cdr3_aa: CLCAGSTGEQYF
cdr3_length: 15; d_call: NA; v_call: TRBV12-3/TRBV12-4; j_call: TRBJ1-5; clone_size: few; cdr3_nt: TGTGCCAGCAGTTTCGGCAGCAATAGCAATCAGCCCCAGCATTTT; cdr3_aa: CASSFGSNSNQPQHF
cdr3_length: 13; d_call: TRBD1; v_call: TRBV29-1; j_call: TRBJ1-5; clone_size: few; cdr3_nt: TGCAGCGCCCGGGACAGCCCTTATCAGCCCCAGCATTTT; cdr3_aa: CSARDSPYQPQHF
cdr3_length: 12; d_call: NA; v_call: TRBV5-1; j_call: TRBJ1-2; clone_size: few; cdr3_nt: TGCGCCAGCAGCTTGGACAGTCATGGCTACACCTTC; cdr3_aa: CASSLDSHGYTF
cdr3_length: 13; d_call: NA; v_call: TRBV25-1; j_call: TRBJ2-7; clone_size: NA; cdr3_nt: TGTGCCAGCAGTCCCCTGGGGGTCTACGAGCAGTACTTC; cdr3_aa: CASSPLGVYEQYF
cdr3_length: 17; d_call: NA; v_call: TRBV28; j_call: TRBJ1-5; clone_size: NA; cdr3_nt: TGTGCCAGCAGTCTCCCCCCTTTAGGGAGGGCGGATCAGCCCCAGCATTTT; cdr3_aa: CASSLPPLGRADQPQHF
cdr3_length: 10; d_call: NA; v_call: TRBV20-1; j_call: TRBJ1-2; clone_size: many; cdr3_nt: TGCAGTGCTAGGAACTATGGCTACACCTTC; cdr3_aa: CSARNYGYTF
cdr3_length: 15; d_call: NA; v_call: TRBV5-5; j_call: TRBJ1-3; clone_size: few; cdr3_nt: TGTGCCAGCAGCCCGAGGGGGAACTCTGGAAACACCATATATTTT; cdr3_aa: CASSPRGNSGNTIYF
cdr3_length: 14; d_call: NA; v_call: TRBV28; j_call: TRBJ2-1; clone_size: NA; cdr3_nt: TGTGCCAGCAGTCCCAGGACGGGGGACAATGAGCAGTTCTTC; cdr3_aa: CASSPRTGDNEQFF
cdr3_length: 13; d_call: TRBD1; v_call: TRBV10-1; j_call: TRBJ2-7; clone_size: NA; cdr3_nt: TGCGCCAGCAGTGCGGGACAGGGAAACGAGCAGTACTTC; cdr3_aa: CASSAGQGNEQYF
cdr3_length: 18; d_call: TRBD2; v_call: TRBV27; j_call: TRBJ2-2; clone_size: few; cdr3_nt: TGTGCCAGCAGTTTTATCCCACTAGCGGGAGGGATGAACGGGGAGCTGTTTTTT; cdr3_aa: CASSFIPLAGGMNGELFF
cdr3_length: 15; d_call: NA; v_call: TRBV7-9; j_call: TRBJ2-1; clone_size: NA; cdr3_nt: TGTGCCAGCAGACTACCGACTAGGGCGGGCAATGAGCAGTTCTTC; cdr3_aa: CASRLPTRAGNEQFF
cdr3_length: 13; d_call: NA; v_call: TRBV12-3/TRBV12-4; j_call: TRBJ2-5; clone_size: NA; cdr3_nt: TGTGCCAGCCCGCGGGGCTATCGGGAGACCCAGTACTTC; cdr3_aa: CASPRGYRETQYF
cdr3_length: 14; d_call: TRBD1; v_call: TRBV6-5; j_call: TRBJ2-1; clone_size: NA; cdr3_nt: TGTGCCAGCAGTCTCGGACAGGGCGGCAATGAGCAGTTCTTC; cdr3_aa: CASSLGQGGNEQFF
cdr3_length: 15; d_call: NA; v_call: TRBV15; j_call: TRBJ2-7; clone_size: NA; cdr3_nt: TGTGCCACCAGCGTTTCCGGGGTCCTGTCGGGACAGCAGTACTTC; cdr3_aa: CATSVSGVLSGQQYF
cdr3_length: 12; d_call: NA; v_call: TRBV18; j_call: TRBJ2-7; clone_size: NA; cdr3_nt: TGTGCCAGCTCACCAGTCGGTTACGAGCAGTACTTC; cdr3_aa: CASSPVGYEQYF
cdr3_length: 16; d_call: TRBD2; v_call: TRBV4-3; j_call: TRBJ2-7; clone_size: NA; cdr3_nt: TGCGCCAGCAGCCTCCACCTAGCGGGAGAAGGCTACGAGCAGTACTTC; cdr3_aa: CASSLHLAGEGYEQYF
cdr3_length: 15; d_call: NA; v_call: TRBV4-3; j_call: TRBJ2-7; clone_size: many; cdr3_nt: TGCGCCAGCAGCCAAGATCTGGGCGGGATCTACGAGCAGTACTTC; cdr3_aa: CASSQDLGGIYEQYF
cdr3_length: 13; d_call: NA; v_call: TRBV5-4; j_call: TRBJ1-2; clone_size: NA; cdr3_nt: TGTGCCAGCAGCCCTTACTCGGCAGCTGGCTACACCTTC; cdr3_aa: CASSPYSAAGYTF
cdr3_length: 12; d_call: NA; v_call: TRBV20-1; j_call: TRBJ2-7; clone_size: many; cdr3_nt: TGCAGTGCTAGTGACACTTCCTACGAGCAGTACTTC; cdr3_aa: CSASDTSYEQYF
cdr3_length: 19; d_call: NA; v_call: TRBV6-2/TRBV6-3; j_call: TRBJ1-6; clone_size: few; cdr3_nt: TGTGCCAGCAGCAGGGACCTAGACGTCTGGAGCTCCTATAATTCACCCCTCCACTTT; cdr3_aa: CASSRDLDVWSSYNSPLHF
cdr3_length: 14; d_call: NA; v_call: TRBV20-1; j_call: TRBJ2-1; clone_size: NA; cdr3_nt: TGCAGTGCTAGGGGGTCGGAGTACTACAATGAGCAGTTCTTC; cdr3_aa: CSARGSEYYNEQFF
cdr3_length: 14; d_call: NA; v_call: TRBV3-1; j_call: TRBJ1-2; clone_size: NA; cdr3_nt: TGTGCCAGCAGCCAAGGTCTCTTTTTGGGTGGCTACACCTTC; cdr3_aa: CASSQGLFLGGYTF
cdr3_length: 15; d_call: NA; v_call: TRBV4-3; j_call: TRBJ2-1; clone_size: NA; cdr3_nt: TGCGCCAGCAGCCAAGAGGGGATTCGGTACAATGAGCAGTTCTTC; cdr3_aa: CASSQEGIRYNEQFF
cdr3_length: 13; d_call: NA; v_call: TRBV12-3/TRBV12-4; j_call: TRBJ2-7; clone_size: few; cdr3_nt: TGTGCCAGCAGTTGGGGATTCTCCTACGAGCAGTACTTC; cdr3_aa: CASSWGFSYEQYF
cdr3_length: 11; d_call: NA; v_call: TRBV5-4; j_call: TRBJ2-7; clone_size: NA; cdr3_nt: TGTGCCAGCAGCCGAAATGACGAGCAGTACTTC; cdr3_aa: CASSRNDEQYF
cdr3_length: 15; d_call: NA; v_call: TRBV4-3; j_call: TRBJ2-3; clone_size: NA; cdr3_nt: TGCGCCAGCAGCCAAGGGTCCAGTAGGCGGGATACGCAGTATTTT; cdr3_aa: CASSQGSSRRDTQYF
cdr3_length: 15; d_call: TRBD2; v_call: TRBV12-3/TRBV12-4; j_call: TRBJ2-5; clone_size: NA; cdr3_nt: TGTGCCAGCAGTTCCGGGACTAGCGGACCGGAGACCCAGTACTTC; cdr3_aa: CASSSGTSGPETQYF
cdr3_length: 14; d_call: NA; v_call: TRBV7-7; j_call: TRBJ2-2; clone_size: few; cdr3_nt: TGTGCTAGCAGCGAGGGACTGGTCACCGGGGAGCTGTTTTTT; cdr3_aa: CASSEGLVTGELFF
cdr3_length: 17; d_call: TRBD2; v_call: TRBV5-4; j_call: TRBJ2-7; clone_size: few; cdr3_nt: TGTGCCAGCAGCTTGATGCAGACTAGCGGGAGGTTCTACGAGCAGTACTTC; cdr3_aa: CASSLMQTSGRFYEQYF